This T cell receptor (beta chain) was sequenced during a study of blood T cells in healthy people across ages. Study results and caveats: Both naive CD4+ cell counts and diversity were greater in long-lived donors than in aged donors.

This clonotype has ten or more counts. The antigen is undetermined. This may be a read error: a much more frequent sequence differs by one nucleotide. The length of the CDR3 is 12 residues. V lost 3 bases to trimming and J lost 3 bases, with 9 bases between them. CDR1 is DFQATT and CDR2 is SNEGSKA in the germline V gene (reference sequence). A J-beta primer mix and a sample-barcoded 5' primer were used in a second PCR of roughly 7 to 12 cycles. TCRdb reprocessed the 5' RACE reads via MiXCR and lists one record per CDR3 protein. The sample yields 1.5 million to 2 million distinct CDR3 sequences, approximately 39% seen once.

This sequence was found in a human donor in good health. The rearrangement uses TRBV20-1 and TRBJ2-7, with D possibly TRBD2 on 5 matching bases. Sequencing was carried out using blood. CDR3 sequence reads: CSASRRGYEQYF. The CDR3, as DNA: TGCAGTGCTAGCCGACGGGGCTACGAGCAGTACTTC.